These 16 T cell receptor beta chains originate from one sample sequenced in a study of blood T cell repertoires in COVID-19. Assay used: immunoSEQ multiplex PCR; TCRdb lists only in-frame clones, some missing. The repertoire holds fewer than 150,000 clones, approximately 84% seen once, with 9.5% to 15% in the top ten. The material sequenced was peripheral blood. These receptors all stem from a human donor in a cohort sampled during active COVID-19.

The CDR3 bases are TGTGCCACCAGCAAGCAGACAGGGTTGGGAACTGAAGCTTTCTTT. Encoded protein: CATSKQTGLGTEAFF. This chain uses TRBV15 with TRBJ1-1; 7 bases fit TRBD1. The CDR3 spans 15 residues. CDR1 LNHNV and CDR2 YYDKDF come from the germline V gene (reference sequence). Trimming took 4 bases from V and 5 from J; bases not matched to a gene: 10.

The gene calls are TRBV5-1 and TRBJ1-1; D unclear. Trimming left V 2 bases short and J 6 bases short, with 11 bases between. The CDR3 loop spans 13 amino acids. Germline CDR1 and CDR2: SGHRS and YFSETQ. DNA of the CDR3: TGCGCCAGCAGCTTAACCCTGGAGGCTGAAGCTTTCTTT. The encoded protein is CASSLTLEAEAFF.

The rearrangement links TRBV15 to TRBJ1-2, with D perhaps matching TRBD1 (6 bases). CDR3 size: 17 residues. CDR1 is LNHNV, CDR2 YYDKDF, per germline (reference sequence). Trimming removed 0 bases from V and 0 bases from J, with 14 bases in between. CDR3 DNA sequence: TGTGCCACCAGCAGAGATCAGGGGTCCCCTCCTAACTATGGCTACACCTTC. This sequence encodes CATSRDQGSPPNYGYTF.

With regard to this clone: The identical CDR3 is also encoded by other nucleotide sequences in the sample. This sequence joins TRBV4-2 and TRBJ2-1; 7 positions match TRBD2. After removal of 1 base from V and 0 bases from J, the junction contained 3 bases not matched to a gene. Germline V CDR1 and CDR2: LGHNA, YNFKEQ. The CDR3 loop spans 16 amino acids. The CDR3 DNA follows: TGTGCCAGCAGCCAAGCTAGCGGACACTCCTACAATGAGCAGTTCTTC. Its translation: CASSQASGHSYNEQFF.

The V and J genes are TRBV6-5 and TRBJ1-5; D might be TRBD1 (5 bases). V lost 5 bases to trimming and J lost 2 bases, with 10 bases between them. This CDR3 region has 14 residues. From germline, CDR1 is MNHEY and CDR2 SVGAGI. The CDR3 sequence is CASSRPGGNQPQHF. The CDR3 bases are TGTGCCAGCAGTCGCCCGGGGGGCAATCAGCCCCAGCATTTT.

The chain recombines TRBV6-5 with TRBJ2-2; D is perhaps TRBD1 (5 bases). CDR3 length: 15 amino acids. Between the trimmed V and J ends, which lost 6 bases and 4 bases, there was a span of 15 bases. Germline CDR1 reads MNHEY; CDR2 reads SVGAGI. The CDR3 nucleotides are TGTGCCAGCAGCCCCAGGGATTTGGGCACCGGGGAGCTGTTTTTT. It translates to CASSPRDLGTGELFF.

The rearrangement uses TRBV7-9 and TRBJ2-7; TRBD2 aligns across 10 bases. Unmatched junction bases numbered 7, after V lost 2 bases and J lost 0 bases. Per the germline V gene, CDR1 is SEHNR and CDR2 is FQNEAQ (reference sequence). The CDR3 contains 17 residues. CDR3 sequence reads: CASSLNSGGISSYEQYF. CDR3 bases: TGTGCCAGCAGCTTAAATAGCGGGGGGATTAGCTCCTACGAGCAGTACTTC. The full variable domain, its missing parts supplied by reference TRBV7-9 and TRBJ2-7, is DTGVSQNPRHKITKRGQNVTFRCDPISEHNRLYWYRQTLGQGPEFLTYFQNEAQLEKSRLLSDRFSAERPKGSFSTLEIQRTEQGDSAMYLCASSLNSGGISSYEQYFGPGTRLTVT.

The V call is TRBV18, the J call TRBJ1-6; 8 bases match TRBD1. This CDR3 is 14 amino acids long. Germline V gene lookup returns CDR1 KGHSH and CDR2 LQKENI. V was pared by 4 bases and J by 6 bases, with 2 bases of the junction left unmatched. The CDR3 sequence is CASSQDRANSPLHF. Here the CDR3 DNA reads TGTGCCAGCTCACAGGACAGGGCTAATTCACCCCTCCACTTT.

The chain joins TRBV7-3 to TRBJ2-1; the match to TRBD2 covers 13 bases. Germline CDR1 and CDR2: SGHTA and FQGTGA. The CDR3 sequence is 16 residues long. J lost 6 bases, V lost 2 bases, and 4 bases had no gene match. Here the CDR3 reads CASSLLGTSGVNEQFF. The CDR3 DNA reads TGTGCCAGCAGCTTACTCGGGACTAGCGGGGTCAATGAGCAGTTCTTC.

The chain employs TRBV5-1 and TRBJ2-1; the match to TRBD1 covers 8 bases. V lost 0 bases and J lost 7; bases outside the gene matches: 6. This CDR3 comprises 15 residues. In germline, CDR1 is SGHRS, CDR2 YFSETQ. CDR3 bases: TGCGCCAGCAGCTTGGCCCAGGGGGCGAGGAATGAGCAGTTCTTC. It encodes CASSLAQGARNEQFF. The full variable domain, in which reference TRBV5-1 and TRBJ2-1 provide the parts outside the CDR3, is KAGVTQTPRYLIKTRGQQVTLSCSPISGHRSVSWYQQTPGQGLQFLFEYFSETQRNKGNFPGRFSGRQFSNSRSEMNVSTLELGDSALYLCASSLAQGARNEQFFGPGTRLTVL.

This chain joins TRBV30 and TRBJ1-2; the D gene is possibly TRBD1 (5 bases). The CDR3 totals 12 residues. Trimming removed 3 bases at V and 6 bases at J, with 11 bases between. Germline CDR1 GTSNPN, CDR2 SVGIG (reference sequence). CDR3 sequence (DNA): TGTGCCTGGAGGTCATCAGGGAATGGCTACACCTTC. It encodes CAWRSSGNGYTF.

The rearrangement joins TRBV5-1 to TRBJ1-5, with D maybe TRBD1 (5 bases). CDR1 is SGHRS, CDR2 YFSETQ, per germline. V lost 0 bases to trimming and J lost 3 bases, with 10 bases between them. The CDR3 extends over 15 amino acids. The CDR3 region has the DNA TGCGCCAGCAGCTTGGACGGGGGTTTCAATCAGCCCCAGCATTTT. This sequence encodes CASSLDGGFNQPQHF.

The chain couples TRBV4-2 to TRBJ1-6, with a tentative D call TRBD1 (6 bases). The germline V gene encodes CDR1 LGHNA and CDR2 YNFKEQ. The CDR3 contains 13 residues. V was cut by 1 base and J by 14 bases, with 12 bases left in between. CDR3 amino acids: CASSQGQEGSLHF. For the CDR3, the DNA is TGTGCCAGCAGCCAAGGACAGGAAGGGTCCCTCCACTTT.

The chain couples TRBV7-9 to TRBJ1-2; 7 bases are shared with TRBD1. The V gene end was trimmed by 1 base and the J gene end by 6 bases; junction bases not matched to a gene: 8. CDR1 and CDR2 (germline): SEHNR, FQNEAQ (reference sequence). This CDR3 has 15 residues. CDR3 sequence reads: CASSLEGDRDHGYTF. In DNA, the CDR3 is TGTGCCAGCAGCTTAGAGGGCGACAGGGACCATGGCTACACCTTC.

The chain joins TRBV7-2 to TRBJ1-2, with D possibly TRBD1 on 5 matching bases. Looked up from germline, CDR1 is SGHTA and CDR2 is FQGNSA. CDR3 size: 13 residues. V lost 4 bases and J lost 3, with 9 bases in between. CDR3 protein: CASSSGGYYGYTF. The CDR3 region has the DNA TGTGCCAGCAGCTCCGGGGGTTACTATGGCTACACCTTC.

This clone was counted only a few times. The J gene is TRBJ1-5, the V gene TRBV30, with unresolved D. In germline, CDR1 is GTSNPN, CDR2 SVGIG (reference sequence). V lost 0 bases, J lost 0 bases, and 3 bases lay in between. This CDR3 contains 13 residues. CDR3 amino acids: CAWSVLSNQPQHF. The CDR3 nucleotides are TGTGCCTGGAGTGTACTTAGCAATCAGCCCCAGCATTTT.